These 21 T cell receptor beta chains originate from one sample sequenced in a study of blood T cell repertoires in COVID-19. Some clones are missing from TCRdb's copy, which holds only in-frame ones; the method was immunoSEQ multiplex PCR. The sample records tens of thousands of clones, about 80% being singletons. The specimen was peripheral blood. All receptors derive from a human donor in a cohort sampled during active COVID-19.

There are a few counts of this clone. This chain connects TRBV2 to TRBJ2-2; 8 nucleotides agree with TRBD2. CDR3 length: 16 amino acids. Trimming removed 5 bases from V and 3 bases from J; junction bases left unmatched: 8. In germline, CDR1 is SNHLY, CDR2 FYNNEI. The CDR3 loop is CASSPPGLEDTGELFF. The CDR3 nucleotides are TGTGCCAGCAGTCCTCCGGGACTAGAAGACACCGGGGAGCTGTTTTTT.

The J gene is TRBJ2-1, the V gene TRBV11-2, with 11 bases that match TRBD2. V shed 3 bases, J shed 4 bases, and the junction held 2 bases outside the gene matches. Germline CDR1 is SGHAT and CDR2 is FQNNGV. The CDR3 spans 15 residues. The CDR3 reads CASSFSGRGYNEQFF. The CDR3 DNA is TGTGCCAGCAGCTTTAGCGGGAGGGGGTACAATGAGCAGTTCTTC.

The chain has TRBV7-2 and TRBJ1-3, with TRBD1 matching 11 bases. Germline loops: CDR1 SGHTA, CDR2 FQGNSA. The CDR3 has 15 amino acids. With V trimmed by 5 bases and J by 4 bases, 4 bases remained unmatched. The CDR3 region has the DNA TGTGCCAGCAGCCGGGGGACAGGGGGAGGAAACACCATATATTTT. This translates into CASSRGTGGGNTIYF.

The CDR3 DNA reads TGTGCCACCCTAAAGACAGGGGGTGGAAACACCATATATTTT. Translation gives CATLKTGGGNTIYF. This chain links TRBV10-3 with TRBJ1-3, with 9 positions matching TRBD1. CDR3 length equals 14 residues. The junction had 7 bases not matched to a gene; V was cut back by 10 bases and J by 3 bases. The germline CDR1 and CDR2 sequences are ENHRY and SYGVKD.

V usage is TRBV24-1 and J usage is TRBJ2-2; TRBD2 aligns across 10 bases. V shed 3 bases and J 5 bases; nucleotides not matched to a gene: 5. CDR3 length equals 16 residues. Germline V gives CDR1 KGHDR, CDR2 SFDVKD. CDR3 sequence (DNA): TGTGCCACCAGTGATGCTAGCGGGAGTCGGACCGGGGAGCTGTTTTTT. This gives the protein CATSDASGSRTGELFF.

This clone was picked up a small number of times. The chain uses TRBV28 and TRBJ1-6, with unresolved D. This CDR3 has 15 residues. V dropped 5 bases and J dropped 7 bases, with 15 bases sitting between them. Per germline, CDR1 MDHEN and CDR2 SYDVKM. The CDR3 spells CASSPLSRENSPLHF. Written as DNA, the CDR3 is TGTGCCAGCAGTCCCCTAAGTAGGGAGAATTCACCCCTCCACTTT. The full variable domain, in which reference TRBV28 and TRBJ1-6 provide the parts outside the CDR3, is DVKVTQSSRYLVKRTGEKVFLECVQDMDHENMFWYRQDPGLGLRLIYFSYDVKMKEKGDIPEGYSVSREKKERFSLILESASTNQTSMYLCASSPLSRENSPLHFGNGTRLTVT.

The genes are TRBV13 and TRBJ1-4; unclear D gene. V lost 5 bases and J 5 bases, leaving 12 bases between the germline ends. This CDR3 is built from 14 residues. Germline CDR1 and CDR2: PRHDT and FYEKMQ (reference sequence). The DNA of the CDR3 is TGTGCCAGCAGCGTGGGAGAAGGGAATGAAAAACTGTTTTTT. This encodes CASSVGEGNEKLFF.

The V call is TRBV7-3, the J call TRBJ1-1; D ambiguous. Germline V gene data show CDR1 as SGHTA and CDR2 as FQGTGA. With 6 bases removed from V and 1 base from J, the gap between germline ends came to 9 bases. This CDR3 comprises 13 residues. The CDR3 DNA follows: TGTGCCAGCAGTTACGAGAGGAACACTGAAGCTTTCTTT. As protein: CASSYERNTEAFF.

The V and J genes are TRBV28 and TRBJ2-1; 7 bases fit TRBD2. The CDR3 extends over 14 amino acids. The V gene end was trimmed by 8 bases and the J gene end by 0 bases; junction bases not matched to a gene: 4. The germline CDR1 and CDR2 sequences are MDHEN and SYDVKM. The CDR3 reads CASAGDRSYNEQFF. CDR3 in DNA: TGTGCCAGCGCGGGGGACCGCTCCTACAATGAGCAGTTCTTC.

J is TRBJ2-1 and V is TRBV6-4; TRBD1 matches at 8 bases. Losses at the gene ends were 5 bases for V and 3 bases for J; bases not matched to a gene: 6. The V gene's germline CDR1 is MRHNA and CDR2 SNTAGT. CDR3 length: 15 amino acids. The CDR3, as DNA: TGTGCCAGCAGTACCGGACAGGGTGGCTACAATGAGCAGTTCTTC. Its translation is CASSTGQGGYNEQFF.

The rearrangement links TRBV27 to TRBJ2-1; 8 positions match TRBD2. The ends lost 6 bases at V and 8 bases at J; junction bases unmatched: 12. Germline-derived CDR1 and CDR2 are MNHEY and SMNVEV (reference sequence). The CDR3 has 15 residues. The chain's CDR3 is CASSSPAGASDEQFF. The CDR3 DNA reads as TGTGCCAGCAGCTCTCCAGCGGGAGCGTCGGATGAGCAGTTCTTC.

The CDR3 coding sequence is TGTGCCAGCAACCTGGGACAGGGAGGGTCCGGGGAGCTGTTTTTT. Its protein product is CASNLGQGGSGELFF. The V and J genes are TRBV9 and TRBJ2-2; 9 bases fit TRBD1. This CDR3 is 15 amino acids long. Per germline, CDR1 SGDLS and CDR2 YYNGEE. Germline trimming cut 6 bases from V and 6 bases from J; bases unmatched to any gene: 9.

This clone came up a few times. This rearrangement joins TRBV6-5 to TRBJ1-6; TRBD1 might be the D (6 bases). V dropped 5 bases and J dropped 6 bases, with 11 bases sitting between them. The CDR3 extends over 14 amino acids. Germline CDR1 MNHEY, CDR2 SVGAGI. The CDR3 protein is CASSLTGTNSPLHF. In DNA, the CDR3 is TGTGCCAGCAGTCTGACAGGAACTAATTCACCCCTCCACTTT.

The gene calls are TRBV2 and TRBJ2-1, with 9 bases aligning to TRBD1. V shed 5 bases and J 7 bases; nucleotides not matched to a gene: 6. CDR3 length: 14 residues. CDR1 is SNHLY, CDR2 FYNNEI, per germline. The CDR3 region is CASSFLQGANEQFF. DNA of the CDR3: TGTGCCAGCAGTTTTTTACAGGGGGCTAATGAGCAGTTCTTC.

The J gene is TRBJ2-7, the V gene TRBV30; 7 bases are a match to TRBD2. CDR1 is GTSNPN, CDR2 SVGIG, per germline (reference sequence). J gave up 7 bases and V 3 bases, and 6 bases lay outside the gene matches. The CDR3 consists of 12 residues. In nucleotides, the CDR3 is TGTGCCTGGAGGGGAGGGGCGCTAGAGCAGTACTTC. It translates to CAWRGGALEQYF.

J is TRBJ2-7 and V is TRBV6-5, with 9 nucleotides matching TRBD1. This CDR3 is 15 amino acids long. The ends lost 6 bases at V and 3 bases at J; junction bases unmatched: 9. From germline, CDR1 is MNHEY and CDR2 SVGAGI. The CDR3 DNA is TGTGCCAGCAGGTCCACCGGGACAGGGATCTACGAGCAGTACTTC. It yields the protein CASRSTGTGIYEQYF.

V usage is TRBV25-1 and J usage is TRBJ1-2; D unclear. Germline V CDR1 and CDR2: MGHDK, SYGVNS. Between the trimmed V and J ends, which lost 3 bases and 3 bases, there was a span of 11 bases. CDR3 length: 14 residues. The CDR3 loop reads CASSETFGDYGYTF. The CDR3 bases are TGTGCCAGCAGTGAGACTTTCGGTGACTATGGCTACACCTTC.

CDR3 region: CASSIVAHSNQPQHF. In DNA, the CDR3 is TGTGCCAGTAGTATAGTGGCCCATAGCAATCAGCCCCAGCATTTT. This chain uses TRBV19 with TRBJ1-5; D remains ambiguous. CDR1 is LNHDA, CDR2 SQIVND, per germline (reference sequence). V was trimmed by 1 base and J by 0 bases, leaving 7 bases between them. CDR3 length equals 15 residues.

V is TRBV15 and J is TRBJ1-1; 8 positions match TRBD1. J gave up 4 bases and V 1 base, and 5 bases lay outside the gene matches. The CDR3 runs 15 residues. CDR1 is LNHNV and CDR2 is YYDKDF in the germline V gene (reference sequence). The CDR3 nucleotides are TGTGCCACCAGCAGAGCCCTAACAGGGGGCACTGAAGCTTTCTTT. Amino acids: CATSRALTGGTEAFF.

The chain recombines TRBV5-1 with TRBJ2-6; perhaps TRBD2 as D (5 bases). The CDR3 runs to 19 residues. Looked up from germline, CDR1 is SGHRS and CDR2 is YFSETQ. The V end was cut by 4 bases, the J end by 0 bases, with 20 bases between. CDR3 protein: CASSRELQVLSSGANVLTF. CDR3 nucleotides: TGCGCCAGCAGCAGGGAGCTCCAGGTACTCAGCTCTGGGGCCAACGTCCTGACTTTC.

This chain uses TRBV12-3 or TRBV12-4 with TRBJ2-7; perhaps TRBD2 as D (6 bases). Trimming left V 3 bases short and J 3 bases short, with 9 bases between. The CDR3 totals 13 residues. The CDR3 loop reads CASSFRGFYEQYV. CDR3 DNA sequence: TGTGCCAGCAGTTTCCGGGGGTTCTACGAGCAGTACGTC.